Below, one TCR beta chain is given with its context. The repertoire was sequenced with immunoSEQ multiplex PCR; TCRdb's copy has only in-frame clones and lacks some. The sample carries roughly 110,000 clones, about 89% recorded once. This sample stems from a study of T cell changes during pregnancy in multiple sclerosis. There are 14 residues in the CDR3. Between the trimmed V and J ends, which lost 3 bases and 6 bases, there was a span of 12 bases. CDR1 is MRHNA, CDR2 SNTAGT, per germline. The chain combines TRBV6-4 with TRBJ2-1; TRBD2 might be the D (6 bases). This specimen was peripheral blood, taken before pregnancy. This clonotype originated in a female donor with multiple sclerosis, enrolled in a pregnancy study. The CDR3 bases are TGTGCCAGCAGTGATGGGTCGGAGGGCAATGAGCAGTTCTTC. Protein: CASSDGSEGNEQFF.